This T cell receptor beta chain was captured in a study of T-cell reconstitution after alpha-beta-depleted transplantation in children. Germline V gives CDR1 MNHEY, CDR2 SMNVEV (reference sequence). The CDR3 extends over 14 amino acids. V was pared by 6 bases and J by 8 bases, with 4 bases of the junction left unmatched. As it was prepared, the TCRbeta library received unique molecular identifiers. TCRdb itself ran the PCR reads through MiXCR, one entry per CDR3 protein. The sample holds around 600,000 distinct CDR3 sequences; approximately 17% are singletons and the top ten take 0.9% to 1.2%. This clonotype has ten or more counts.

The material was PBMCs from the stem cell graft donor, obtained from the stem cell graft. The V gene is TRBV27, the J gene TRBJ1-6; 10 bases agree with TRBD1. This sequence was found in a human donor who donated a stem cell graft to a child with acute myeloid leukemia. The DNA for the CDR3 is TGTGCCAGCAGCCCTGACAGGGGGCATTCACCCCTCCACTTT. It is translated as CASSPDRGHSPLHF.